Listed below are T cell receptor beta chains from one sample, sequenced in a study of blood T cell repertoires in COVID-19. Sequencing used immunoSEQ multiplex PCR; TCRdb keeps in-frame clones, though not all of them. This table has hundreds of thousands of clones, approximately 85% appearing once. The sequenced sample was PBMCs or T cells enriched from blood (not recorded which). The source of these receptors is a man aged 25-45 years who had recovered from COVID-19. CDR3s include the opening cysteine and the closing phenylalanine or tryptophan. D genes are given only for firm matches. The listing skips clone size in some rows; elsewhere it reads once, few, many or a size class.

V gene: TRBV14; clone size: .; D gene: TRBD1; J gene: TRBJ1-2; CDR3 DNA: TGTGCCAGCAGCCAAGCTCAGGGGGGATTACCCTATGGCTACACCTTC; CDR3 protein: CASSQAQGGLPYGYTF
V gene: TRBV12-3/TRBV12-4; clone size: .; D gene: .; J gene: TRBJ1-5; CDR3 DNA: TGTGCCAGCAGTTTGGCACAGGATCAGCCCCAGCATTTT; CDR3 protein: CASSLAQDQPQHF
V gene: TRBV19; clone size: .; D gene: .; J gene: TRBJ1-5; CDR3 DNA: TGTGCCAGTAGTCCGAGAGGGGGAAATCAGCCCCAGCATTTT; CDR3 protein: CASSPRGGNQPQHF
V gene: TRBV7-9; clone size: few; D gene: .; J gene: TRBJ1-2; CDR3 DNA: TGTGCCAGCGGGGGGGCGAGCGACTATGGCTACACCTTC; CDR3 protein: CASGGASDYGYTF
V gene: TRBV6-5; clone size: .; D gene: TRBD1; J gene: TRBJ2-5; CDR3 DNA: TGTGCCAGCAGCCGGGACAGTTGGATGCTGGAGACCCAGTACTTC; CDR3 protein: CASSRDSWMLETQYF
V gene: TRBV12-1; clone size: .; D gene: .; J gene: TRBJ2-1; CDR3 DNA: TGTGCCAGCAGCTCCTATAGCGGGGTCTCCTACAATGAGCAGTTCTTC; CDR3 protein: CASSSYSGVSYNEQFF
V gene: TRBV19; clone size: .; D gene: .; J gene: TRBJ1-1; CDR3 DNA: TGTGCCAGTAGTATGTCCGGACGGGGGAACACTGAAGCTTTCTTT; CDR3 protein: CASSMSGRGNTEAFF
V gene: TRBV10-3; clone size: .; D gene: .; J gene: TRBJ2-7; CDR3 DNA: TGTGCCATCAGTGAGTCCACAGGTAAAGCCTACGAGCAGTACTTC; CDR3 protein: CAISESTGKAYEQYF
V gene: TRBV4-2; clone size: .; D gene: .; J gene: TRBJ1-3; CDR3 DNA: TGTGCCAGCAGCCAAGATAGGCGGGGCCTAGTCTCTGGAAACACCATATATTTT; CDR3 protein: CASSQDRRGLVSGNTIYF
V gene: TRBV3-1/TRBV3-2; clone size: .; D gene: .; J gene: TRBJ1-2; CDR3 DNA: TGTGCCAGCAGCCCCGGGGGAAGCTACACCTTC; CDR3 protein: CASSPGGSYTF
V gene: TRBV19; clone size: few; D gene: TRBD1; J gene: TRBJ2-3; CDR3 DNA: TGTGCCAGTGGGGACAGGGGGAGTCTGGGCACAGATACGCAGTATTTT; CDR3 protein: CASGDRGSLGTDTQYF
V gene: TRBV7-2; clone size: .; D gene: TRBD1; J gene: TRBJ2-1; CDR3 DNA: TGTGCCAGCAGCTTAGTCCTGGACAGGGGTTACAATGAGCAGTTCTTC; CDR3 protein: CASSLVLDRGYNEQFF
V gene: TRBV20-1; clone size: .; D gene: .; J gene: TRBJ1-1; CDR3 DNA: TGCAGTGTTGGGAGGACTGAAGCTTTCTTT; CDR3 protein: CSVGRTEAFF
V gene: TRBV7-3; clone size: .; D gene: .; J gene: TRBJ2-1; CDR3 DNA: TGTGCCAGCAGCGAATCGGCAGCGGACCTAAACTACAATGAGCAGTTCTTC; CDR3 protein: CASSESAADLNYNEQFF
V gene: TRBV4-1; clone size: .; D gene: TRBD2; J gene: TRBJ2-3; CDR3 DNA: TGCGCCAGCAGCCAAATTACTAGCGGGGGGGCCGGAGATACGCAGTATTTT; CDR3 protein: CASSQITSGGAGDTQYF
V gene: TRBV5-4; clone size: .; D gene: .; J gene: TRBJ2-5; CDR3 DNA: TGTGCCAGCAGCCCGTCCCTTAAAGCTCCCCCAACTCAAGAGACCCAGTACTTC; CDR3 protein: CASSPSLKAPPTQETQYF
V gene: TRBV19; clone size: few; D gene: .; J gene: TRBJ1-6; CDR3 DNA: TGTGCCATCGATTTCGGGACTTTCAGCTCCTATAATTCACCCCTCCACTTT; CDR3 protein: CAIDFGTFSSYNSPLHF
V gene: TRBV19; clone size: .; D gene: TRBD1; J gene: TRBJ1-5; CDR3 DNA: TGTGCCAGTAGTACCCGGACAGGGCGGGCCCTGAACAATCAGCCCCAGCATTTT; CDR3 protein: CASSTRTGRALNNQPQHF
V gene: TRBV11-2; clone size: .; D gene: TRBD1; J gene: TRBJ1-2; CDR3 DNA: TGTGCCAGCAGTCGACCACAGGGGGCTAGAAATGGCTACACCTTC; CDR3 protein: CASSRPQGARNGYTF
V gene: TRBV2; clone size: .; D gene: .; J gene: TRBJ1-6; CDR3 DNA: TGTGCCAGCTCCGGGGATGCCAATTCACCCCTCCACTTT; CDR3 protein: CASSGDANSPLHF
V gene: TRBV4-1; clone size: .; D gene: TRBD2; J gene: TRBJ2-5; CDR3 DNA: TGCGCCAGCAGCCAAGATAGGGTCGCCGCGGGGGAAGAGACCCAGTACTTC; CDR3 protein: CASSQDRVAAGEETQYF
V gene: TRBV30; clone size: .; D gene: TRBD1; J gene: TRBJ1-5; CDR3 DNA: TGTGCCTGGAGTGGACAGGGGCCGGGGCCCCAGCATTTT; CDR3 protein: CAWSGQGPGPQHF
V gene: TRBV29-1; clone size: .; D gene: .; J gene: TRBJ1-1; CDR3 DNA: TGCAGCGTGCAAACACAGGACGGGGGGACTGAAGCTTTCTTT; CDR3 protein: CSVQTQDGGTEAFF
V gene: TRBV3-1/TRBV3-2; clone size: few; D gene: TRBD2; J gene: TRBJ2-2; CDR3 DNA: TGTGCCAGCAGCCAAGACCCAGCGGGAAAAACCGGGGAGCTGTTTTTT; CDR3 protein: CASSQDPAGKTGELFF
V gene: TRBV3-1/TRBV3-2; clone size: .; D gene: .; J gene: TRBJ2-3; CDR3 DNA: TGTGCCAGCAGGAGTATCGAGGTGTCTTCGACGCAGTATTTT; CDR3 protein: CASRSIEVSSTQYF
V gene: TRBV21-1; clone size: once; D gene: .; J gene: TRBJ2-1; CDR3 DNA: TGTGCCAGCCACAGGGGGCTCTACAATGAGCAGTTCTTC; CDR3 protein: CASHRGLYNEQFF
V gene: TRBV6-5; clone size: .; D gene: .; J gene: TRBJ1-3; CDR3 DNA: TGTGCCAGCAGATCGAGAGCATCCTCTGGAAACACCATATATTTT; CDR3 protein: CASRSRASSGNTIYF
V gene: TRBV27; clone size: .; D gene: TRBD2; J gene: TRBJ2-2; CDR3 DNA: TGTGCCAGCAGTGCAAGGGATCTGGCAGCGGGGTACACCGGGGAGCTGTTTTTT; CDR3 protein: CASSARDLAAGYTGELFF
V gene: TRBV27; clone size: .; D gene: TRBD2; J gene: TRBJ2-7; CDR3 DNA: TGTGCCAGCTCCCTAGCGGGGAGAAACGAGCAGTACTTC; CDR3 protein: CASSLAGRNEQYF
V gene: TRBV6-5; clone size: .; D gene: .; J gene: TRBJ2-7; CDR3 DNA: TGTGCCAGCAGGGAGGAGCAGGGGCACACGGAGCAGTACTTC; CDR3 protein: CASREEQGHTEQYF
V gene: TRBV29-1; clone size: .; D gene: TRBD2; J gene: TRBJ2-7; CDR3 DNA: TGCAGCGTTGTAACTAGCGGGGCCCCCTACGAGCAGTACTTC; CDR3 protein: CSVVTSGAPYEQYF
V gene: TRBV27; clone size: .; D gene: TRBD1; J gene: TRBJ2-5; CDR3 DNA: TGTGCCACCAAAGCCGGGACAGGGGAGGGGACCCAGTACTTC; CDR3 protein: CATKAGTGEGTQYF
V gene: TRBV10-2; clone size: .; D gene: TRBD1; J gene: TRBJ1-2; CDR3 DNA: TGCGCCAGCACCAAACAGGGGGCTGGCTACACCTTC; CDR3 protein: CASTKQGAGYTF
V gene: TRBV5-4; clone size: few; D gene: .; J gene: TRBJ1-1; CDR3 DNA: TGTGCCAGCAGCTCCGTGGACACCCTCATGAACACTGAAGCTTTCTTT; CDR3 protein: CASSSVDTLMNTEAFF
V gene: TRBV7-2; clone size: .; D gene: .; J gene: TRBJ1-1; CDR3 DNA: TGTGCCAGCAGCTTAGGTAGGAACACTGAAGCTTTCTTT; CDR3 protein: CASSLGRNTEAFF
V gene: TRBV24-1; clone size: .; D gene: .; J gene: TRBJ1-2; CDR3 DNA: TGTGCCACCAGGGCTCCGCAGGGAAATGGCTACACCTTC; CDR3 protein: CATRAPQGNGYTF
V gene: TRBV5-4; clone size: .; D gene: TRBD1; J gene: TRBJ1-6; CDR3 DNA: TGTGCCAGCAGTATTGGGACAGGGAGGAATAATTCACCCCTCCACTTT; CDR3 protein: CASSIGTGRNNSPLHF
V gene: TRBV6-5; clone size: .; D gene: .; J gene: TRBJ1-1; CDR3 DNA: TGTGCCAGCTCCCTTGGGGGGTGGAACACTGAAGCTTTCTTT; CDR3 protein: CASSLGGWNTEAFF
V gene: TRBV9; clone size: .; D gene: .; J gene: TRBJ1-2; CDR3 DNA: TGTGCCAGCAGCGTAGACGGGGGGCGGGGAGGCTACACCTTC; CDR3 protein: CASSVDGGRGGYTF
V gene: TRBV5-1; clone size: .; D gene: .; J gene: TRBJ1-1; CDR3 DNA: TGCGCCAGCAGCTTGGCCCCGGGGTCTAAGACTGAAGCTTTCTTT; CDR3 protein: CASSLAPGSKTEAFF
V gene: TRBV25-1; clone size: .; D gene: .; J gene: TRBJ2-7; CDR3 DNA: TGTGCCAGCAGTGAGGCGGGGACCTACGAGCAGTACTTC; CDR3 protein: CASSEAGTYEQYF
V gene: TRBV5-5; clone size: .; D gene: TRBD1; J gene: TRBJ1-2; CDR3 DNA: TGTGCCAGCAGCTCACAGGGGGGCTTTGGCTATGGCTACACCTTC; CDR3 protein: CASSSQGGFGYGYTF
V gene: TRBV6-5; clone size: .; D gene: .; J gene: TRBJ1-2; CDR3 DNA: TGTGCCAGCAGTTCCAAGGGACTCCCTGTGTATGGCTACACCTTC; CDR3 protein: CASSSKGLPVYGYTF
V gene: TRBV29-1; clone size: .; D gene: .; J gene: TRBJ1-1; CDR3 DNA: TGCAGCGTTCTAACGGGAAGCGCGAACACTGAAGCTTTCTTT; CDR3 protein: CSVLTGSANTEAFF
V gene: TRBV5-4; clone size: .; D gene: TRBD2; J gene: TRBJ2-3; CDR3 DNA: TGTGCCAGCAGCCGCTCCGCCCCGGGACTAGCGGGGGCCAGGGATACGCAGTATTTT; CDR3 protein: CASSRSAPGLAGARDTQYF
V gene: TRBV28; clone size: once; D gene: .; J gene: TRBJ1-1; CDR3 DNA: TGTGCCAGCAGTTCCCCGGGTGGAAACACTGAAGCTTTCTTT; CDR3 protein: CASSSPGGNTEAFF
V gene: TRBV2; clone size: .; D gene: .; J gene: TRBJ1-4; CDR3 DNA: TGTGCCAGCATCGTCGACAGGAATAATGAAAAACTGTTTTTT; CDR3 protein: CASIVDRNNEKLFF
V gene: TRBV13; clone size: .; D gene: TRBD1; J gene: TRBJ2-7; CDR3 DNA: TGTGCCAGCAGCTCTTCCCGGGACAGGGTCCACGAGCAGTACTTC; CDR3 protein: CASSSSRDRVHEQYF
V gene: TRBV13; clone size: .; D gene: .; J gene: TRBJ1-1; CDR3 DNA: TGTGCCAGCAGACGGGACACCAATCGTCGGGCTTTCTTT; CDR3 protein: CASRRDTNRRAFF
V gene: TRBV7-9; clone size: .; D gene: TRBD1; J gene: TRBJ1-3; CDR3 DNA: TGTGCCAGCAGCTTAGGGGGACAGTACTCTGGAAACACCATATATTTT; CDR3 protein: CASSLGGQYSGNTIYF
V gene: TRBV7-9; clone size: .; D gene: .; J gene: TRBJ2-3; CDR3 DNA: TGTGCCAGCAGCCCTAGAGAAACCACAGATACGCAGTATTTT; CDR3 protein: CASSPRETTDTQYF
V gene: TRBV7-8; clone size: .; D gene: .; J gene: TRBJ2-3; CDR3 DNA: TGTGCCAGCAGCTCGGGGGGCCGTAGCCCTCGCACAGATACGCAGTATTTT; CDR3 protein: CASSSGGRSPRTDTQYF
V gene: TRBV14; clone size: once; D gene: .; J gene: TRBJ1-2; CDR3 DNA: TGTGCCAGCAGCCAAGCCCAGAACTATGGCTACACCTTC; CDR3 protein: CASSQAQNYGYTF
V gene: TRBV5-1; clone size: .; D gene: .; J gene: TRBJ1-1; CDR3 DNA: TGCGCCAGCAGCTTCTCACAGGGAGGGGACACTGAAGCTTTCTTT; CDR3 protein: CASSFSQGGDTEAFF
V gene: TRBV7-6; clone size: .; D gene: .; J gene: TRBJ1-1; CDR3 DNA: TGTGCCAGCAGCCAAGGACAGCAAAGTGCTGAAGCTTTCTTT; CDR3 protein: CASSQGQQSAEAFF